A single sample gave rise to the 17 T cell receptor beta chains below, sequenced in a study of PD-1 blockade in classical Hodgkin lymphoma. Libraries were prepared by immunoSEQ multiplex PCR; TCRdb keeps only in-frame clonotypes and omits some of them. The sample contains 60,000 or so clones, roughly 90% of which appear only once. After autologous stem cell transplantation all patients relapsed, and prior brentuximab vedotin exposure differed between cohorts. The specimen was peripheral blood mononuclear cells (PBMCs), collected at baseline. Receptors were obtained from a human donor with classical Hodgkin lymphoma.

The chain employs TRBV2 and TRBJ2-3; D ambiguous. Between the trimmed V and J ends, which lost 5 bases and 10 bases, there was a span of 10 bases. The CDR3 length is 11 residues. The V gene's germline CDR1 is SNHLY and CDR2 FYNNEI. CDR3 nucleotides: TGTGCCAGCAGTTCCGCCTCCCCGCAGTATTTT. Translated: CASSSASPQYF.

The chain has TRBV4-1 and TRBJ2-1; TRBD2 matches 11 bases. Per germline, CDR1 MGHRA and CDR2 YSYEKL. Trimming cost V 1 base and J 9 bases; bases outside gene matches: 8. CDR3 size: 16 residues. The CDR3: CASSQGLAGGLLEQFF. The CDR3 DNA is TGCGCCAGCAGCCAAGGATTAGCGGGGGGGCTCCTTGAGCAGTTCTTC.

The V call is TRBV9, the J call TRBJ2-1; D not resolved. Germline loops: CDR1 SGDLS, CDR2 YYNGEE. Trimming cost V 1 base and J 5 bases, with 13 bases left between them. CDR3 length: 15 residues. The CDR3 DNA reads as TGTGCCAGCAGCGTATTTTCCCTGGGAAACAATGAGCAGTTCTTC. Translating it yields CASSVFSLGNNEQFF.

This clone was seen once. The chain recombines TRBV13 with TRBJ2-7; 7 positions match TRBD1. CDR3 length: 15 residues. V shed 3 bases, J shed 4 bases, and the junction held 9 bases outside the gene matches. CDR1 PRHDT and CDR2 FYEKMQ come from the germline V gene (reference sequence). The CDR3 protein is CASSFGTRGFYEQYF. For the CDR3, the DNA is TGTGCCAGCAGCTTTGGAACCAGGGGGTTTTACGAGCAGTACTTC.

The rearrangement uses TRBV5-4 and TRBJ2-3; 9 bases agree with TRBD2. This CDR3 region has 17 residues. Germline V gene data show CDR1 as SGHNT and CDR2 as YYREEE (reference sequence). V was pared by 1 base and J by 3 bases, with 9 bases of the junction left unmatched. The CDR3 reads CASSLFEREAGTDTQYF. The CDR3 DNA is TGTGCCAGCAGCTTGTTTGAGCGGGAGGCGGGGACAGATACGCAGTATTTT.

This clone was recorded a few times. This chain links TRBV15 with TRBJ1-1, with TRBD1 identical over 7 bases. J gave up 1 base and V 0 bases, and 2 bases lay outside the gene matches. The CDR3 extends over 15 amino acids. Germline assignment: CDR1 LNHNV and CDR2 YYDKDF (reference sequence). This chain's CDR3 is CATSRDDRENTEAFF. In nucleotides, the CDR3 is TGTGCCACCAGCAGAGATGACAGGGAGAACACTGAAGCTTTCTTT. Looking up the rest from reference TRBV15 and TRBJ1-1 gives the full variable domain: DAMVIQNPRYQVTQFGKPVTLSCSQTLNHNVMYWYQQKSSQAPKLLFHYYDKDFNNEADTPDNFQSRRPNTSFCFLDIRSPGLGDTAMYLCATSRDDRENTEAFFGQGTRLTVV.

The rearrangement uses TRBV5-4 and TRBJ2-7; the D is unclear. CDR1 is SGHNT, CDR2 YYREEE, per germline (reference sequence). The CDR3 runs to 12 residues. V dropped 3 bases and J dropped 2 bases, with 6 bases sitting between them. CDR3 nucleotide sequence: TGTGCCAGCAGCTCAGACACCTACGAGCAGTACTTC. Residues: CASSSDTYEQYF.

CDR3 nucleotides: TGCAGCGTTGAGGGAGAGGGTACCACCGGGGAGCTGTTTTTT. Translation gives CSVEGEGTTGELFF. This sequence joins TRBV29-1 and TRBJ2-2, with a weak D call TRBD2 (5 bases). Germline assignment: CDR1 SQVTM and CDR2 ANQGSEA. This CDR3 has 14 residues. V was trimmed by 3 bases and J by 4 bases, leaving 12 bases between them.

The V gene is TRBV13, the J gene TRBJ2-7; D is uncertain. This CDR3 has 11 residues. Looked up from germline, CDR1 is PRHDT and CDR2 is FYEKMQ (reference sequence). The V end lost 5 bases, the J end lost 2 bases, and 4 bases lay between the germline ends. CDR3 sequence: CASSTPYEQYF. For the CDR3, the DNA is TGTGCCAGCAGCACACCCTACGAGCAGTACTTC.

V gene TRBV19 combines with J gene TRBJ2-1, with TRBD1 as a possible D gene (5 bases). The CDR3 extends over 15 amino acids. CDR1 and CDR2 (germline): LNHDA, SQIVND (reference sequence). The V end was cut by 2 bases, the J end by 0 bases, with 8 bases between. The CDR3: CASSIRGTSYNEQFF. The CDR3 DNA reads TGTGCCAGTAGTATAAGGGGAACCTCCTACAATGAGCAGTTCTTC.

V is TRBV28 and J is TRBJ1-5, with a weak D call TRBD1 (5 bases). V was pared by 5 bases and J by 1 base, with 12 bases between. Germline values: CDR1 MDHEN, CDR2 SYDVKM. CDR3 length equals 15 residues. The CDR3 sequence: CASSPQGTSNQPQHF. The CDR3 region has the DNA TGTGCCAGCAGTCCTCAAGGGACCAGCAATCAGCCCCAGCATTTT.

This sequence joins TRBV10-2 and TRBJ2-1, with D possibly being TRBD2 (5 bases). Germline CDR1 and CDR2: WSHSY and SAAADI. The CDR3 is 13 residues long. V lost 5 bases to trimming and J lost 3 bases, with 8 bases between them. CDR3 amino acids: CASSHEGYNEQFF. DNA of the CDR3: TGCGCCAGCAGTCACGAGGGCTACAATGAGCAGTTCTTC.

V is TRBV4-1 and J is TRBJ2-7; 8 nucleotides line up with TRBD2. V lost 1 base and J lost 9; bases outside the gene matches: 11. The CDR3 totals 15 residues. The germline CDR1 and CDR2 sequences are MGHRA and YSYEKL. The CDR3 loop reads CASSQGGTGGIVQYF. Written as DNA, the CDR3 is TGCGCCAGCAGCCAAGGGGGGACGGGAGGGATTGTGCAGTACTTC.

This chain uses TRBV5-4 with TRBJ2-1; D remains unclear. The V end lost 1 base, the J end lost 9 bases, and 11 bases lay between the germline ends. This CDR3 comprises 13 residues. CDR1 is SGHNT, CDR2 YYREEE, per germline (reference sequence). CDR3: CASSLWGAGEQFF. The CDR3 bases are TGTGCCAGCAGCTTGTGGGGTGCAGGTGAGCAGTTCTTC.

The chain employs TRBV18 and TRBJ2-7, with D maybe TRBD1 (5 bases). The CDR3 totals 13 residues. Germline V gene data show CDR1 as KGHSH and CDR2 as LQKENI. V was pared by 4 bases and J by 4 bases, with 11 bases between. This CDR3 reads CASSQYQGYEQYF. CDR3 DNA sequence: TGTGCCAGCTCACAGTATCAGGGATACGAGCAGTACTTC.

This sequence joins TRBV5-1 and TRBJ1-6, with D tentatively TRBD1 (6 bases). The CDR3 runs to 17 residues. Trimming took 4 bases from V and 4 from J, leaving 18 bases between them. Germline values: CDR1 SGHRS, CDR2 YFSETQ. The CDR3 loop is CASSQVEGEPYNSPLHF. The CDR3 DNA reads TGCGCCAGCAGCCAAGTAGAGGGGGAGCCTTATAATTCACCCCTCCACTTT.

This chain links TRBV5-6 with TRBJ1-2; D unclear. Germline loops: CDR1 SGHDT, CDR2 YYEEEE. Trimming pared 0 bases from V and 5 bases from J, leaving 8 bases between. This CDR3 region has 13 residues. The CDR3 DNA follows: TGTGCCAGCAGCTTGGGGTCCGAATATGGCTACACCTTC. Amino acid sequence: CASSLGSEYGYTF.